This T cell receptor (beta chain) comes out of a study of cytomegalovirus exposure and HLA in healthy donors. Study conclusions and caveats: What was likely a sequencing artifact was a cluster of highly shared sequence variants.

The sample holds a few counts of this clone. Antigen: not known. Amplification used 60 Vbeta primers and 13 Jbeta primers. The protocol was immunoSEQ multiplex PCR, while the TCRdb copy is restricted to in-frame clones and leaves out a portion. Of approximately 150,000 clones detected, 82% appear once; the ten largest clones hold roughly 3.4%. The CDR3 runs 13 residues. V lost 3 bases, J lost 1 base, and 7 bases lay in between. The germline V gene has CDR1 SGHRS and CDR2 YFSETQ. Sequencing used PBMCs. The gene calls are TRBV5-1 and TRBJ1-1, with D uncertain. The TCR sequence derives from a man in his late teens or twenties in good health and CMV-seropositive. The CDR3 DNA follows: TGCGCCAGCAGCTACTACACGAACACTGAAGCTTTCTTT. This encodes CASSYYTNTEAFF.